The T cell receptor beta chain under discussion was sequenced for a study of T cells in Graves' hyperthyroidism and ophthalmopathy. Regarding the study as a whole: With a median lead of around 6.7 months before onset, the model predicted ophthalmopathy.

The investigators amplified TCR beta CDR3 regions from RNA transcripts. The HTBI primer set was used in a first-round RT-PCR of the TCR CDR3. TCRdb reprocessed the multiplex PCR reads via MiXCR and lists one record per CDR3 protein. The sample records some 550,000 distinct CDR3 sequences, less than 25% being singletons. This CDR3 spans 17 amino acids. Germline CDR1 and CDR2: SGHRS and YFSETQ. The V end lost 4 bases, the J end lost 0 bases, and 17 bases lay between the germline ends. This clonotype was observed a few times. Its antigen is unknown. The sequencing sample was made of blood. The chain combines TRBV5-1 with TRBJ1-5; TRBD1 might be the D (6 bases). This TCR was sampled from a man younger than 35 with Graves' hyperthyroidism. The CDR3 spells CASSPGGAGGSNQPQHF. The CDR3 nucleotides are TGCGCCAGCAGCCCCGGGGGGGCCGGGGGTAGCAATCAGCCCCAGCATTTT. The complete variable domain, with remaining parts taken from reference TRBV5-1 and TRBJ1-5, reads KAGVTQTPRYLIKTRGQQVTLSCSPISGHRSVSWYQQTPGQGLQFLFEYFSETQRNKGNFPGRFSGRQFSNSRSEMNVSTLELGDSALYLCASSPGGAGGSNQPQHFGDGTRLSIL.